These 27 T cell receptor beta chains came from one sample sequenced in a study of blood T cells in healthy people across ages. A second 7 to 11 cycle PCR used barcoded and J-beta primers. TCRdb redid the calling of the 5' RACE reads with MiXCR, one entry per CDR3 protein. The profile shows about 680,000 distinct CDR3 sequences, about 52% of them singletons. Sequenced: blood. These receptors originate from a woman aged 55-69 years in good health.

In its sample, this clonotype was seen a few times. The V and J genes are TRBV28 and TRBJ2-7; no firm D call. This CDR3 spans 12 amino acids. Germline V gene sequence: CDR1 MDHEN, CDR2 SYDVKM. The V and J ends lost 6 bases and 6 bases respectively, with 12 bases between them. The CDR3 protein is CASRHIAGEQYF. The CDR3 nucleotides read TGTGCCAGCAGGCATATAGCTGGCGAGCAGTACTTC.

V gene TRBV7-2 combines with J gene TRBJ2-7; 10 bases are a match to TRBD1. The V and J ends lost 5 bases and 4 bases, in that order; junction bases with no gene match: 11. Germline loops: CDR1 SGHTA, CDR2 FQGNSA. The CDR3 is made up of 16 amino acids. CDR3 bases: TGTGCCAGCAGCCCACCGCCGGGACAGGGGTTTTACGAGCAGTACTTC. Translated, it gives CASSPPPGQGFYEQYF.

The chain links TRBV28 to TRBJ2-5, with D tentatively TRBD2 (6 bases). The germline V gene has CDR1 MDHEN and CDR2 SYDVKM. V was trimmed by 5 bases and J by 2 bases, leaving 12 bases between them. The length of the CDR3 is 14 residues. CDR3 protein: CASSRTGTQETQYF. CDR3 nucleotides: TGTGCCAGCAGTCGGACCGGGACTCAAGAGACCCAGTACTTC. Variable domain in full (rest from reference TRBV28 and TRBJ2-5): DVKVTQSSRYLVKRTGEKVFLECVQDMDHENMFWYRQDPGLGLRLIYFSYDVKMKEKGDIPEGYSVSREKKERFSLILESASTNQTSMYLCASSRTGTQETQYFGPGTRLLVL.

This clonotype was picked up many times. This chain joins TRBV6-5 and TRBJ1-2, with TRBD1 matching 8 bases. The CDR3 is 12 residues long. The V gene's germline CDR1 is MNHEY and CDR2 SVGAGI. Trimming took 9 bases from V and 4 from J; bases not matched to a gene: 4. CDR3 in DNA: TGTGCCAGTAGACAGGGGAGCTATGGCTACACCTTC. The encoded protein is CASRQGSYGYTF.

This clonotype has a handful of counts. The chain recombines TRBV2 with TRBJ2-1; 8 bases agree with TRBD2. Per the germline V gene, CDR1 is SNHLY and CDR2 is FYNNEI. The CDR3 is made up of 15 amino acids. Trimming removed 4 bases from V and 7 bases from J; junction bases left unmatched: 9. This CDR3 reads CASSGASGWVNEQFF. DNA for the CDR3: TGTGCCAGCAGTGGGGCTAGCGGGTGGGTAAATGAGCAGTTCTTC.

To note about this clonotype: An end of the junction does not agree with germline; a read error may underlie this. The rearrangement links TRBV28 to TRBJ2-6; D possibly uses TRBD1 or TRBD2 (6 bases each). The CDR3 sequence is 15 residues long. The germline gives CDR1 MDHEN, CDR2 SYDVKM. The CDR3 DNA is TGTGCCAGCAGTTTATCGGGGGCTGGGGCCAGCGTCCTGACTTTC. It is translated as CASSLSGAGASVLTF. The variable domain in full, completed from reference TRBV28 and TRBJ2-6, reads DVKVTQSSRYLVKRTGEKVFLECVQDMDHENMFWYRQDPGLGLRLIYFSYDVKMKEKGDIPEGYSVSREKKERFSLILESASTNQTSMYLCASSLSGAGASVLTFGAGSRLTVL.

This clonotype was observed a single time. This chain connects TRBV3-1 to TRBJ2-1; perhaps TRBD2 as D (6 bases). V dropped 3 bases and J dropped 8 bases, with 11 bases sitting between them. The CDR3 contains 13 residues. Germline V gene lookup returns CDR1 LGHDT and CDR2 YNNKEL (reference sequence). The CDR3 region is CASSQGEEDEQFF. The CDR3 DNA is TGTGCCAGCAGCCAGGGGGAGGAGGATGAGCAGTTCTTC.

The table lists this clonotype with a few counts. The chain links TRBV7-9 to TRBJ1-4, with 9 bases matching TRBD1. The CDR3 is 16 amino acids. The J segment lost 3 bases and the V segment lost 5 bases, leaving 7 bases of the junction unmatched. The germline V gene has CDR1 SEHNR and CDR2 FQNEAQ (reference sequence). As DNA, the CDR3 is TGTGCCAGCAGCGGACACAGGGGGCTAGCTAATGAAAAACTGTTTTTT. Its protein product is CASSGHRGLANEKLFF.

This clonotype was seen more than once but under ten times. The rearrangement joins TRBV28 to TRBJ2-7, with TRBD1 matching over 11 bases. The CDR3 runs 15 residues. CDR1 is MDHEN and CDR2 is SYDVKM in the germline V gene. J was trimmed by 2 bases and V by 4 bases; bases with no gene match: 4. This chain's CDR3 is CASSSRTGGTYEQYF. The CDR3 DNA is TGTGCCAGCAGTTCCCGGACAGGGGGCACCTACGAGCAGTACTTC.

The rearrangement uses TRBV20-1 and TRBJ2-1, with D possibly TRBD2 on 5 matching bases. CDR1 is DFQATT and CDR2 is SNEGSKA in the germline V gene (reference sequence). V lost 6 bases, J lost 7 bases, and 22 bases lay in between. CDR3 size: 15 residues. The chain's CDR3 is CSAKPAVGPLNEQFF. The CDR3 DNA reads TGCAGTGCCAAGCCAGCGGTAGGGCCCTTAAATGAGCAGTTCTTC.

The CDR3 reads CASSLHAGGPNEQYF. CDR3 DNA sequence: TGCGCCAGCAGCCTTCATGCGGGAGGGCCGAATGAGCAGTACTTC. The V gene is TRBV4-3, the J gene TRBJ2-5, with 9 bases that match TRBD2. The V segment lost 4 bases and the J segment 11 bases; nucleotides outside the gene matches: 14. CDR3 length: 15 amino acids. Per the germline V gene, CDR1 is LGHNA and CDR2 is YSLEER.

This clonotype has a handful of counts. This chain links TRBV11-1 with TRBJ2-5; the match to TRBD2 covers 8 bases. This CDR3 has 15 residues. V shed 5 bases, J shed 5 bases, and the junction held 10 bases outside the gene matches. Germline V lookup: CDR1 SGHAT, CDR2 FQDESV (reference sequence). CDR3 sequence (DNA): TGTGCCAGCAGCCCCCCGGGGGGGTCAACGGAGACCCAGTACTTC. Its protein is CASSPPGGSTETQYF.

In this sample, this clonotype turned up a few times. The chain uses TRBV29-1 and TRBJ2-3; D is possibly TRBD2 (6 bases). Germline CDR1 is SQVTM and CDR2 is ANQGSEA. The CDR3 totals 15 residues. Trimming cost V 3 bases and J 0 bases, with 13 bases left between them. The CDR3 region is CSVDGSLGSTDTQYF. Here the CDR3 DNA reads TGCAGCGTTGACGGGAGTCTGGGAAGCACAGATACGCAGTATTTT.

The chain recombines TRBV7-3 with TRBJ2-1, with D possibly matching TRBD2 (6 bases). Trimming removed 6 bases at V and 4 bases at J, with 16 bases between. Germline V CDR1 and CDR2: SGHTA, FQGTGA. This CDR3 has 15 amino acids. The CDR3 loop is CASSLGSSAYNEQFF. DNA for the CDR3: TGTGCCAGCAGTCTAGGGTCTAGCGCATACAATGAGCAGTTCTTC.

In DNA, the CDR3 is TGTGCCACCAGTGATCCTGGGGGGAGAGGATACAATGAGCAGTACTTC. This gives the protein CATSDPGGRGYNEQYF. The J gene is TRBJ2-1, the V gene TRBV24-1; TRBD2 is a possible D gene (6 bases). The J call may be mistaken, given a closer DNA end match to TRBJ2-7. CDR3 size: 16 residues. In germline, CDR1 is KGHDR, CDR2 SFDVKD.

CDR3 loop: CASSLGVQQNTEAFF. Here the CDR3 DNA reads TGCGCCAGCAGCTTGGGTGTACAGCAGAACACTGAAGCTTTCTTT. The chain combines TRBV5-1 with TRBJ1-1; D is unclear. Germline V CDR1 and CDR2: SGHRS, YFSETQ. V lost 0 bases and J lost 1, with 10 bases in between. The CDR3 has 15 residues.

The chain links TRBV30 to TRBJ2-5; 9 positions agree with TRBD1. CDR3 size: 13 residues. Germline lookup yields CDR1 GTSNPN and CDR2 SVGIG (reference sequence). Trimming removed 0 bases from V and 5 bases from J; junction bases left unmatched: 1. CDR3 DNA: TGTGCCTGGAGTGTAGGACAGGGGGAGACCCAGTACTTC. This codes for CAWSVGQGETQYF.

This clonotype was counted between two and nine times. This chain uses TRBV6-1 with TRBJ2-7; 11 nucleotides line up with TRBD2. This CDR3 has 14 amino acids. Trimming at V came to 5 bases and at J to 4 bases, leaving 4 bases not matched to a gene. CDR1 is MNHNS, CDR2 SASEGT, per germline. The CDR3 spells CASSQTSGIYEQYF. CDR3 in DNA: TGTGCCAGCAGTCAGACTAGCGGGATTTACGAGCAGTACTTC.

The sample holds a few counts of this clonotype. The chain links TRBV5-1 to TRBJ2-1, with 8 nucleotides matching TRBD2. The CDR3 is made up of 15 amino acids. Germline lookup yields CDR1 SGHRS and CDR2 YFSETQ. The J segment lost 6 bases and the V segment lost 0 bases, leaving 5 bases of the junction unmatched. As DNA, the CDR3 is TGCGCCAGCAGCTTGGTTAAGGCGGGAGGCAATGAGCAGTTCTTC. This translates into CASSLVKAGGNEQFF.

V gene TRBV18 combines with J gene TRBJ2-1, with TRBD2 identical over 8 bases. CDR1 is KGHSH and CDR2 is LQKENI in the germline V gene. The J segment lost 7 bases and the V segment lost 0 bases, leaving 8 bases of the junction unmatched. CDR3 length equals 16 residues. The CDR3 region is CASSPPNGRARNEQFF. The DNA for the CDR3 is TGTGCCAGCTCACCACCGAACGGGAGGGCAAGGAATGAGCAGTTCTTC.

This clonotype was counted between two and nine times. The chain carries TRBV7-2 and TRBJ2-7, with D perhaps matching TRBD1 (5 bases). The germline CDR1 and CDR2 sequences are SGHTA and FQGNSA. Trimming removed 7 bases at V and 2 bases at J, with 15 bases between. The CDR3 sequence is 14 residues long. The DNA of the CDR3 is TGTGCCAGCACCTATAGTCAGGGTGCCTACGAGCAGTACTTC. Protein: CASTYSQGAYEQYF.

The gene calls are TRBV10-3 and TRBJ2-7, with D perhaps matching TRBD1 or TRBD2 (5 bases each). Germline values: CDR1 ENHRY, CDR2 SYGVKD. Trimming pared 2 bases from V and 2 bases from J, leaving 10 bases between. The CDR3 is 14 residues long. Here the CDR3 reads CAISEPGRAYEQYF. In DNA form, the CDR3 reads TGTGCCATCAGTGAGCCAGGGAGAGCCTACGAGCAGTACTTC.

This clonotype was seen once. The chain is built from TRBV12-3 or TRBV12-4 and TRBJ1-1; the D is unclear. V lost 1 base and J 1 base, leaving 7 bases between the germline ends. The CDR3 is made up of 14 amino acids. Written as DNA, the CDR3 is TGTGCCAGCAGTTTAGGGGGTGAGAACACTGAAGCTTTCTTT. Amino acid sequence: CASSLGGENTEAFF.

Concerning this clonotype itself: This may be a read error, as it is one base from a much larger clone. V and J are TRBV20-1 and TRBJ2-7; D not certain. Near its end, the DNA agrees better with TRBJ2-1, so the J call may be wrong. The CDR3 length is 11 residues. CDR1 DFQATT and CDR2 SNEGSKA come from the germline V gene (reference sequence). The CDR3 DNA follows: TGCAGTGCTAGAGTCTACAAGGAGCAGTTCTTC. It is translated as CSARVYKEQFF.

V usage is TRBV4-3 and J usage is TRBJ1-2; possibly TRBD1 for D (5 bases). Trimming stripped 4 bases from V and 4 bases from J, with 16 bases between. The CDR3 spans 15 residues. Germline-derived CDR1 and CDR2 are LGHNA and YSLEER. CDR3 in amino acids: CASSRGLFDSYGYTF. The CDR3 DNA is TGCGCCAGCAGCCGGGGACTTTTTGACTCCTATGGCTACACCTTC.

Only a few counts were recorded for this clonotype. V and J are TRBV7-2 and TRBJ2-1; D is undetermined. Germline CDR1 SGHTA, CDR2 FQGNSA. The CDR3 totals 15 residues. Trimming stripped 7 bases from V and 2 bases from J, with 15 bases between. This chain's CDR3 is CASTPDSSPYNEQFF. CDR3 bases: TGTGCCAGCACCCCCGACTCTAGTCCCTACAATGAGCAGTTCTTC.

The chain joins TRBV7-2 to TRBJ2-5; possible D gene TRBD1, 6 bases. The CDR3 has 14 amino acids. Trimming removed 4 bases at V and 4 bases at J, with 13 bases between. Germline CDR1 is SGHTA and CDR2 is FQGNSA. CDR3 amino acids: CASSSVGGRETQYF. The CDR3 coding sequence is TGTGCCAGCAGCTCCGTAGGGGGTAGAGAGACCCAGTACTTC.